The TCR beta chain under discussion was sequenced for a study of CD8+ T cells in alopecia areata. Regarding treatment: oral pan-JAK inhibitor, 5-10 mg twice daily. Germline-derived CDR1 and CDR2 are MNHNS and SASEGT. Trimming took off 1 base at V and 2 bases at J, with 15 bases between the two ends. The CDR3 covers 16 residues. As the sequencing template, cDNA was produced by extracting RNA and reverse transcribing it. The method was immunoSEQ multiplex PCR; TCRdb's version includes in-frame clones alone and lacks a portion of them. The table includes about 200,000 clones, roughly two fifths detected once. This clone was recorded at least ten times.

The chain carries TRBV6-1 and TRBJ2-7; tentative D call: TRBD1 (5 bases). This sequence was found in a human donor with alopecia areata. The sequences come from CD4+ T cells sorted from blood, collected at approximately week 30, from a patient treated with tofacitinib. The CDR3 loop reads CASSEVRVTLTYEQYF. The CDR3 bases are TGTGCCAGCAGTGAAGTCAGGGTTACTTTGACCTACGAGCAGTACTTC.